This T cell receptor (beta chain) was recovered during a study of blood T cell repertoires in COVID-19. The V gene's germline CDR1 is SNHLY and CDR2 FYNNEI. V was clipped by 6 bases and J by 1 base, with 13 bases between them. The length of the CDR3 is 15 residues. Only in-frame clones appear in the TCRdb table, and some are missing; sequencing was by immunoSEQ multiplex PCR. Counted here are about 230,000 clones, 70% to 90% occurring once; the ten biggest clones make up 2% to 2.5%. The J gene is TRBJ1-3, the V gene TRBV2; D might be TRBD1 (6 bases). Sequencing was carried out using PBMCs or T cells enriched from blood (not recorded which). The source of this sequence is a woman in her thirties or forties with acute COVID-19. CDR3 protein: CASSDDRRSGNTIYF. CDR3 sequence (DNA): TGTGCCAGCAGCGATGACAGGAGGTCTGGAAACACCATATATTTT.